This TCR beta chain was profiled in a study of cytomegalovirus exposure and HLA in healthy donors. Study overall: An analysis done earlier identified almost 120 million unique TCR beta sequences from about 180 million T cells.

Primers included in the PCR were 60 Vbeta and 13 Jbeta primers. In the study's own analysis: There were about 80 million unique TCR beta chains by a later count, and about 11 million of them were shared. Assay used: immunoSEQ multiplex PCR; TCRdb lists only in-frame clones, some missing. That table supplies the V and J calls and clone size; D and trimming were determined from the DNA. The repertoire holds around 49,000 clones, with about 78% as singletons. For this clone: Antigen unknown.

Whole-study findings and limits: Within an earlier analysis, most TCR beta V segments proved productive either about 90% or about 30% of the time.

What was sequenced was PBMCs. The TCR originated in a man aged 30-40 years in good health and CMV-seropositive.

The CDR3 nucleotides are TGTGCCAGCAGTTTAAAGGGAGGGGGGGACCGGGCTAACTATGGCTACACCTTC. Protein: CASSLKGGGDRANYGYTF. The chain links TRBV27 to TRBJ1-2; D may be TRBD1 (6 bases). V lost 2 bases and J 0 bases, leaving 19 bases between the germline ends. CDR3 length: 18 residues. CDR1 MNHEY and CDR2 SMNVEV come from the germline V gene (reference sequence).